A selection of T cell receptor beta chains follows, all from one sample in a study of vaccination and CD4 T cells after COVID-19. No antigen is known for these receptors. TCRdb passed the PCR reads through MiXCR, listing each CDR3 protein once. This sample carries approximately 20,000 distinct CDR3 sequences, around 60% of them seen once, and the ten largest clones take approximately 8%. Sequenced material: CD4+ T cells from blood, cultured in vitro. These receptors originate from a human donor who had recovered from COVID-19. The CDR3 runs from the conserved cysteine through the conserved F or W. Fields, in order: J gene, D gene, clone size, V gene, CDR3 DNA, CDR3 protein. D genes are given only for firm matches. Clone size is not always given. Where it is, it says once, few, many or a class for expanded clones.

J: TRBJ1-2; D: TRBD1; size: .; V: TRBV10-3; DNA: TGTGCCATCAGTGAAGATCCGAGACAGGGGCGAAATGGCTACACCTTC; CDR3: CAISEDPRQGRNGYTF
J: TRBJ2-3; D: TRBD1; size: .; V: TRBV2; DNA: TGTGCCAGCAGTGAGGGGACAGCGGGCACAGATACGCAGTATTTT; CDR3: CASSEGTAGTDTQYF
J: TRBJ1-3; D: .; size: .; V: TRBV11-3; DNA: TGTGCCAGCAGCTCGGGGGGGGCAAATGACGGAAACACCATATATTTT; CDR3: CASSSGGANDGNTIYF
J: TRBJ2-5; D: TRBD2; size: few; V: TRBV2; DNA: TGTGCCAGGTCGGGGACTAGCGGGAGCCAAGAGACCCAGTACTTC; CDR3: CARSGTSGSQETQYF
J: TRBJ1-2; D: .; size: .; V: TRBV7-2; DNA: TGTGCCAGCAGCTTACTTAGGGGGGACTATGGCTACACCTTC; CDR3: CASSLLRGDYGYTF
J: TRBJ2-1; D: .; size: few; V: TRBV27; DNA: TGTGCCAGCAGTTTATCCCCCTTGAGGGGAGAGCAGTTCTTC; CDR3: CASSLSPLRGEQFF
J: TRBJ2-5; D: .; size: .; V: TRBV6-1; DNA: TGTGCCAGCGTCGGGGGCGATGGTCGAGAGACCCAGTACTTC; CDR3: CASVGGDGRETQYF
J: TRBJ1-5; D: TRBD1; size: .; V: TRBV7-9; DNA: TGTGCCAGCAGCTCGGGACAGTCCAATCAGCCCCAGCATTTT; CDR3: CASSSGQSNQPQHF
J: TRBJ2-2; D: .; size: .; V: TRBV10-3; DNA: TGTGCCATCAGTGAGTCGAGGCAGCGGAAGAACACCGGGGAGCTGTTTTTT; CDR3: CAISESRQRKNTGELFF
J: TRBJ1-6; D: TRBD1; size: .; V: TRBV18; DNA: TGTGCCAGCTCATCGGACAGGGACTCACCCCTCCACTTT; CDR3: CASSSDRDSPLHF
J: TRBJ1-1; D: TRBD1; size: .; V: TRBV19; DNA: TGTGCCAGTAGTCGACCGGGACAGGGGAACACTGAAGCTTTCTTT; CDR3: CASSRPGQGNTEAFF
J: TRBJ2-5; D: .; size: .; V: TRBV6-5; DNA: TGTGCCAGCAGTTACTCGGCTTTGGGAACAGGGGAGACCCAGTACTTC; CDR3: CASSYSALGTGETQYF
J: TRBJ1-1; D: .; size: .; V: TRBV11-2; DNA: TGTGCCAGCAGCTTAGATGTTACAGGGTCCTTGAACACTGAAGCTTTCTTT; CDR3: CASSLDVTGSLNTEAFF
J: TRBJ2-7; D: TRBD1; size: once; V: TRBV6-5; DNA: TGTGCCAGCAGTTACCCGGGACAGGTCTACGAGCAGTACTTC; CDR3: CASSYPGQVYEQYF
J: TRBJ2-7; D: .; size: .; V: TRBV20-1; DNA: TGTAGTGCTAGACGAATGGATAGCTCCTACGAGCAGTACTTC; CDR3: CSARRMDSSYEQYF
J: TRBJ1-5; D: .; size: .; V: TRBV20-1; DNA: TGCAGTGCCGGAGGGGGTTTGAATAGCAATCAGCCCCAGCATTTT; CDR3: CSAGGGLNSNQPQHF
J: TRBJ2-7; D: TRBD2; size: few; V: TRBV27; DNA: TGTGCCAGCTCCAAGCGGGAGAACTACGAGCAGTACTTC; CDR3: CASSKRENYEQYF
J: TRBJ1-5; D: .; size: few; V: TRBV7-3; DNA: TGTGCCAGCAGCTTAGACGGACAGAGCAATCAGCCCCAGCATTTT; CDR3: CASSLDGQSNQPQHF
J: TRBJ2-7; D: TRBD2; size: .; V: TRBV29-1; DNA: TGCAGCGTTGGTGGGGCTAGCGGGAGATACGAGCAGTACTTC; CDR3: CSVGGASGRYEQYF
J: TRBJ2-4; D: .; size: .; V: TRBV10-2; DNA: TGCGCCAGCAGCGAAAACAGGGGACTAGCCAAAAACATTCAGTACTTC; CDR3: CASSENRGLAKNIQYF
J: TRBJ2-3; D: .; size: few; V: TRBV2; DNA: TGTGCCAGCCGGGCAGATACGCAGTATTTT; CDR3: CASRADTQYF
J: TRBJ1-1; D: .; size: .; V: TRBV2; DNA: TGTGCCAGCCCCCGGGGGGGGGGGCGGAAGAACACTGAAGCTTTCTTT; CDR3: CASPRGGGRKNTEAFF
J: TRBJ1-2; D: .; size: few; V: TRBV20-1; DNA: TGCAGTGCTAGTCTGGGTCTCCCCGTAGGCTACACCTTC; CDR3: CSASLGLPVGYTF
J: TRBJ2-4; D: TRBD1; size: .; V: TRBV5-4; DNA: TGTGCCAGCAGCCCCGACAGGGAAGGGGCCAAAAACATTCAGTACTTC; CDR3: CASSPDREGAKNIQYF
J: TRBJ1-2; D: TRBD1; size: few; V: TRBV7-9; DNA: TGTGCCAGCAGCCCGGGACAGGGTGTCTATGGCTACACCTTC; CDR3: CASSPGQGVYGYTF
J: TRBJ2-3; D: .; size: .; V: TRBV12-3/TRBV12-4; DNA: TGTGCCAGCAGTTTAACCAGAATCACAGATACGCAGTATTTT; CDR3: CASSLTRITDTQYF
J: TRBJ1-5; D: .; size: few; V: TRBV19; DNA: TGTGCCAGTAGTCGAGGTGTGCCCGGCAATCAGCCCCAGCATTTT; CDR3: CASSRGVPGNQPQHF
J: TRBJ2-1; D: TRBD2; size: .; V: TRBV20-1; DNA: TGCAGTGCTAGTTCTACTAGCGGTTCCTTGGGAGCCTACAATGAGCAGTTCTTC; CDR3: CSASSTSGSLGAYNEQFF
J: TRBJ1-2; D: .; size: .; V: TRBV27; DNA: TGTGCCAGCAGGGTGGGGGCTGGCTATGGCTACACCTTC; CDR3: CASRVGAGYGYTF
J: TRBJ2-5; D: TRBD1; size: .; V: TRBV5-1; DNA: TGCGCCAGCAGCCTGTCCGGGCAGGGGGCGGAGACCCAGTACTTC; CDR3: CASSLSGQGAETQYF
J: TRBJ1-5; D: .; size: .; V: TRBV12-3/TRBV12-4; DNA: TGTGCCAGCAGTCGTCTCCTCGCAGGCAATCAGCCCCAGCATTTT; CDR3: CASSRLLAGNQPQHF
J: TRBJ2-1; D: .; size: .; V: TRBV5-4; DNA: TGTGCCAGCAGCTTGGCGGGAGAATACAATGAGCAGTTCTTC; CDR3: CASSLAGEYNEQFF
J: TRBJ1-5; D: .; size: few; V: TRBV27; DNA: TGTGCCAGCAGGTCTAGGGGCAGCAATCAGCCCCAGCATTTT; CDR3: CASRSRGSNQPQHF
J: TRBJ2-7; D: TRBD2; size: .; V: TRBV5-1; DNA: TGCGCCAGCAGCGGTCCCCCTAGCGAGGGAGGGAGGGAGCAGTACTTC; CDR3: CASSGPPSEGGREQYF
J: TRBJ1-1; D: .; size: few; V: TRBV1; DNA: TGCACCAGCAGCCAAGGCGATCCGGGCCTAGGGGGGGGGAACACTGAAGCTTTCTTT; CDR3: CTSSQGDPGLGGGNTEAFF
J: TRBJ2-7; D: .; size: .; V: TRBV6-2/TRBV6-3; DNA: TGTGCCAGCACCCCGACGGCGGGGCAAGCCTACGAGCAGTACTTC; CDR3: CASTPTAGQAYEQYF
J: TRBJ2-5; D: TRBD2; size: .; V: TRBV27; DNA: TGTGCCAGCAGCACAACGGGACTAGCGGGAGAGACCCAGTACTTC; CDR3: CASSTTGLAGETQYF
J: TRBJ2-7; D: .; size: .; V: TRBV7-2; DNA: TGTGCCAGCGCGACCCGACAGGGGAGGGACTACGAGCAGTACTTC; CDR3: CASATRQGRDYEQYF
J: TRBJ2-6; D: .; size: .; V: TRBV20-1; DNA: TGCAGTGCTAGAGATGGCAATGGGGTTTATGGGGCCAACGTCCTGACTTTC; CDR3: CSARDGNGVYGANVLTF
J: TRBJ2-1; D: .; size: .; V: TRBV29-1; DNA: TGCAGCGCCTCTTCCGGGAGCTCCTACAATGAGCAGTTCTTC; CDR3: CSASSGSSYNEQFF
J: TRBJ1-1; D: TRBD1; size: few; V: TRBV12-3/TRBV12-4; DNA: TGTGCCAGCAGTCCACAGGGGGCCGTGAACACTGAAGCTTTCTTT; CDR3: CASSPQGAVNTEAFF
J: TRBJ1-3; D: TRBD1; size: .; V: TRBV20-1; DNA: TGCAGTGCTAGCCTCAGGGGGGATGGAAACACCATATATTTT; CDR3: CSASLRGDGNTIYF
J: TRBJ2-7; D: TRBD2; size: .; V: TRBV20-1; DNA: TGCAGTGCGAACAAAGGGGCTAGCGGATCCTACGAGCAGTACTTC; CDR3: CSANKGASGSYEQYF
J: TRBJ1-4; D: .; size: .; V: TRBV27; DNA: TGTGCCAGCAAACGGGGTAATGAAAAACTGTTTTTT; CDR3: CASKRGNEKLFF
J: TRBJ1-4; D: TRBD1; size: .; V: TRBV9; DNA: TGTGCCAGCAGCGTGGACAGGGGGAGTAGTGAAAAACTGTTTTTT; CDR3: CASSVDRGSSEKLFF
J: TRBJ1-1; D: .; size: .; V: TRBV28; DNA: TGTGCCAGCATGGTGAACACTGAAGCTTTCTTT; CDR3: CASMVNTEAFF
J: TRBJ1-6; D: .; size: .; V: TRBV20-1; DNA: TGCAGTGCTAGAGGAGTACAGGCCGCAAATTCACCCCTCCACTTT; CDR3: CSARGVQAANSPLHF
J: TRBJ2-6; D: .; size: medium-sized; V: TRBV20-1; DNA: TGCAGTGCTAGAAGAGTAGGCAGGTCTGGGGCCAACGTCCTGACTTTC; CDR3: CSARRVGRSGANVLTF
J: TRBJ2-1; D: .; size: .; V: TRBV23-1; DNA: TGCGCCAGCAGTCAACCTCGGACTACCGGACCGGGCAATGAGCAGTTCTTC; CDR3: CASSQPRTTGPGNEQFF
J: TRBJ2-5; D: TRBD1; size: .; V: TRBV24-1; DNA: TGTGCCACCAGGGGACAGGGGGAAGAGACCCAGTACTTC; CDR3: CATRGQGEETQYF
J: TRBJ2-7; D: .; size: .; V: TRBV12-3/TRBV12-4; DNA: TGTGCCAGCAGTTTAGGGCCCGGACTCGCGCGGGAGCAGTACTTC; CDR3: CASSLGPGLAREQYF
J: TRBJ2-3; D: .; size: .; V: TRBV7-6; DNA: TGTGCCAGCAGCTTGGAGGAACGCACAGATACGCAGTATTTT; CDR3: CASSLEERTDTQYF